The rows below give T cell receptor beta chains drawn from one sample of a study of cytomegalovirus exposure and HLA in healthy donors. Data came from immunoSEQ multiplex PCR; TCRdb stores just in-frame clones and leaves some out. The sample includes 180,000 or so clones, about 85% of them seen just once. Material: PBMCs. The receptors derive from a girl aged 5 to 17 in good health and CMV-seropositive. The conserved cysteine and the conserved F or W are not part of the CDR3 here.

j_gene	v_gene	CDR3aa
NA	TRBV6-5	ASSPRRRSYEQY
TRBJ1-2	TRBV7-9	ASRSSGLNYGYT
TRBJ1-5	TRBV30	AWSLRQGWVNQPQH
TRBJ2-3	TRBV9	ASSVPVTSSDTQY
TRBJ2-7	TRBV2	ASGGGTGRGSYEQY
TRBJ1-1	TRBV27	ASSLWGAEAF
TRBJ1-2	TRBV5-1	ASSFGQGATGYT
TRBJ2-4	TRBV5-1	ASSLGPGAKNIQY
TRBJ1-5	TRBV5-6	ASSRDRGQSNQPQH
TRBJ2-7	TRBV6-5	ASRYRDRGSYEQY
TRBJ1-5	TRBV5-5	ASSLGRGDQPQH
TRBJ1-2	TRBV2	ASSEEGDQANYGYT
TRBJ1-5	TRBV4-1	ASSQVLGQGQPQH
TRBJ1-4	TRBV5-1	ASSPGQGEEKLF
TRBJ1-5	TRBV2	ASRGSGGYSNQPQH
TRBJ1-4	TRBV29-1	SVEERQGGEKLF
TRBJ2-1	TRBV6-1	ASGGPGRSYNEQF
TRBJ1-2	TRBV18	ASSQTSPGQINYGYT
TRBJ2-7	TRBV10-1	ASSEWTGSYEQY
TRBJ1-4	TRBV7-9	ASSLPATNEKLF
TRBJ1-2	TRBV6-1	ASSDLGTGEGGYT
TRBJ2-2	TRBV5-6	ASSLALAGVLTGELF
TRBJ2-5	TRBV18	ASSPRGETQY
TRBJ2-7	TRBV7-2	ASSSGTVSYEQY
TRBJ1-1	TRBV25-1	ASSDTGLTTEAF
TRBJ2-7	TRBV10-3	AISRTSGSSYEQY
TRBJ2-4	TRBV19	ASSIGGLAGERAKNIQY
TRBJ1-1	TRBV19	ASGIKGDTEAF
TRBJ2-2	TRBV7-8	ASSFRDRRDTGELF
TRBJ2-7	TRBV6-1	ASSELRFRGEQY
TRBJ2-1	TRBV11-2	ASSPRGGRAVNEQF
TRBJ2-3	TRBV5-1	ASSTGLAGVRRADTQY
TRBJ2-3	TRBV27	ASSVQGDWVTDTQY
TRBJ2-7	TRBV5-1	ASSITSGAVNEQY
TRBJ2-5	TRBV5-6	ASSPAGDLQETQY
TRBJ2-7	TRBV7-2	ASSSPPGWKRNSYEQY
TRBJ2-7	TRBV7-7	ASRNSSSYEQY
TRBJ2-6	TRBV5-5	ASSLQGISGGANVLT
TRBJ1-1	TRBV5-1	ASSFTGNTEAF
TRBJ2-7	TRBV23-1	ASSQEGQGAYEQY
TRBJ1-1	TRBV4-1	ASSLSTGTLNTEAF
TRBJ1-5	TRBV19	ASSIGRNSNQPQH
TRBJ1-1	TRBV7-9	ASSPGQGPNTEAF
TRBJ1-1	TRBV7-9	ASSLGRGTAEAF
TRBJ2-5	TRBV2	ASRPTGSETQY
TRBJ1-5	TRBV6-5	ARLRAWAGGKSQH
TRBJ1-1	TRBV4-1	ASSIGQGALNTEAF
TRBJ1-1	TRBV11-2	ASSAGGGMTEAF
TRBJ1-3	TRBV19	ASSIYGNTIY
TRBJ1-2	TRBV28	ASRAFPEYGYT
TRBJ2-1	TRBV5-1	ASSLDSGRNNEQF
TRBJ2-2	TRBV30	AWRGLAGGELF
TRBJ2-7	TRBV5-1	ASSQQGSLSYEQY
TRBJ2-3	TRBV10-2	ASSESRLAGGPRTDTQY
TRBJ2-4	TRBV4-2	ASSQGSRGIQY